This section outlines one TCR beta chain sequence together with its context. Its cognate antigen has yet to be identified. Base qualities are missing; no much larger clone stands one base away. This sample stems from a study of blood T cells in healthy people across ages (dated by TCRdb to the mid-2010s). As for the study more broadly: In model experiments, template switching captured about one uniquely barcoded TCR beta cDNA molecule for every two T cells. The study measured age-related changes in TCR beta repertoire diversity using deep sequencing normalized with unique cDNA molecular identifiers. Donors were grouped into four age groups: young (average 16 years), middle-aged (under 40), aged (roughly 62) and long-lived (approximately 78). Donors of different ages were randomly distributed across sequencing lanes to avoid experimental bias. The study analyzed two additional independent replicas of 1 million unique cDNA reads from the same blood draw for two donors, one aged 18 to 29 and one aged 80 or older.

Donors were roughly 40 systemically healthy Caucasian individuals from Russia aged roughly 6 to 90 years. Each donor gave ten milliliters of peripheral blood, collected into EDTA-treated Vacutainer tubes. Ficoll-Paque density-gradient centrifugation was used to isolate PBMCs, with at least 6.5 million per sample. Total RNA was extracted from PBMCs with Trizol reagent, with at least 6 micrograms obtained per sample. For every donor, flow cytometry on a PBMC aliquot measured the percentage of naive CD45RAhigh/CD27high T cells. Findings and caveats that apply to the study as a whole: Donor CMV infection status was unknown, potentially confounding age-related changes in expanded clonotypes. As age increased, observed TCR beta diversity per million T cells dropped in a roughly linear way, and a significant reduction was already evident by age 40. Bulk unsorted PBMC profiling prevented conclusive comparison of naive and antigen-experienced compartments. The percentage of naive T cells measured by flow cytometry correlated strongly with observed TCR beta diversity. Compared with the aged group, the long-lived group had more naive CD4+ T cells, fewer expanded clones and increased TCR diversity, a pattern suggesting age selection. Estimates of total diversity from one million sequenced T cells were regarded as lower bounds and underestimates.

The V and J ends are trimmed by 2 bases and 5 bases, leaving 10 bases between them. The CDR3 spans 13 residues, from the cysteine through the phenylalanine. Kept here is only the CDR3 DNA, which spans 39 bases and is read in frame from base 1. CDR1 MNHEY and CDR2 SMNVEV were looked up in the germline V gene (reference sequence). Preparation of the library involved 5' RACE. TCRdb names Illumina HiSeq 2500 as the instrument used. A second roughly 7 to 11 cycle PCR used a sample-barcoded 5' primer and a J-beta primer mix. A unique molecular identifier was introduced onto each TCR beta cDNA molecule by a template-switch 5' adaptor carrying 12 random nucleotides. At least 2.5 million CDR3-containing paired-end reads were obtained from each sample. The Mint cDNA synthesis kit, primed by a TRBC-specific oligonucleotide, was used to synthesize first-strand cDNA from all RNA. All cDNA was treated with uracil-DNA glycosylase and then went through a first 18-cycle PCR with the universal primers M1SS and BC2_uni_R. Turning to the authors' computational methods: For normalization, 1 million high-quality reads, each with a distinct molecular identifier, were randomly selected from each sample. Instead of being binned into consensus sequences, reads that shared molecular identifiers were thrown out. MiTCR, run with a Q25 quality threshold and the strictest error-elimination algorithm, handled CDR3 identification, clonotype clustering and error correction. A nonparametric unseen species model with Euler transformation was used to estimate a lower bound on total TCR beta diversity. TCRdb's own reprocessing of the public reads used fastp at Q25 and MiXCR and kept productive beta chains. Under each unique CDR3 protein, matching rows form one entry showing the most common genes and DNA. TCRdb assigned the V and J calls; the authors' analysis was not used. The sample includes some 1.5 million distinct CDR3 sequences, with approximately 30% observed a single time. Less than 9.5% of the sample belongs to the ten largest clones.

Recombination joined TRBV27 with TRBJ2-7; no confident D gene assignment can be made. This receptor was taken from a woman in her 30s in good health. The sample taken for sequencing was blood. CDR3 region: CASSLQHWDEQYF. In nucleotides, the sequence is TGTGCCAGCAGTTTACAACACTGGGACGAGCAGTACTTC.